Listed below are T cell receptor beta chains from one sample, sequenced in a study of shared clonotypes between healthy human individuals. Using immunoSEQ multiplex PCR, the repertoire was profiled, and TCRdb retains in-frame clones only, with some absent. The sample has 2,100,000 or so clones; nearly 97% are singletons. Material: naive CD4+ T cells sorted from blood. The receptors were gathered from a man aged 18 to 35 in good health. Both conserved end residues are part of each CDR3. The D gene is left open where the match is weak. Expanded clones get a size class; other rows say once, few or many, or leave the size out.

v_gene	abundance	d_gene	j_gene	CDR3aa	CDR3nt
TRBV5-1	NA	NA	TRBJ2-5	CASSRDGLQETQYF	TGCGCCAGCAGCAGGGACGGCCTACAAGAGACCCAGTACTTC
TRBV7-9	NA	NA	TRBJ2-5	CASSLGQQQETQYF	TGTGCCAGCAGCTTAGGACAGCAGCAAGAGACCCAGTACTTC
TRBV7-9	NA	NA	TRBJ2-1	CASSLSYNEQFF	TGTGCCAGCAGCCTATCTTACAATGAGCAGTTCTTC
TRBV6-1	NA	NA	TRBJ2-7	CASSGSDPSYEQYF	TGTGCCAGCAGTGGATCGGACCCATCCTACGAGCAGTACTTC
TRBV9	NA	NA	TRBJ2-2	CASSVAQGPNTGELFF	TGTGCCAGCAGCGTCGCACAGGGACCAAACACCGGGGAGCTGTTTTTT
TRBV11-1	NA	TRBD1	TRBJ2-5	CASSAGTGGGQETQYF	TGTGCCAGCAGCGCCGGGACAGGGGGCGGGCAAGAGACCCAGTACTTC
TRBV28	NA	NA	TRBJ1-4	CASSLFLGQGSNEKLFF	TGTGCCAGCAGTTTATTCTTAGGGCAGGGAAGTAATGAAAAACTGTTTTTT
TRBV10-3	NA	NA	TRBJ2-1	CAMAGGTGLNEQFF	TGTGCCATGGCGGGAGGGACAGGTCTCAATGAGCAGTTCTTC
TRBV5-1	NA	NA	TRBJ2-7	CASSLEVGGAYEQYF	TGCGCCAGCAGCTTGGAGGTGGGTGGGGCCTACGAGCAGTACTTC
TRBV6-1	NA	NA	TRBJ1-1	CASSRFNTEAFF	TGTGCCAGCAGTCGGTTTAACACTGAAGCTTTCTTT
TRBV10-1	once	TRBD2	TRBJ2-3	CASSRGTSGATDTQYF	TGCGCCAGCAGCCGAGGGACTAGCGGGGCGACAGATACGCAGTATTTT
TRBV4-3	NA	TRBD2	TRBJ2-1	CASSQEQAGFNEQFF	TGCGCCAGCAGCCAAGAACAAGCGGGGTTCAATGAGCAGTTCTTC
TRBV28	NA	TRBD1	TRBJ1-5	CASSFWNEGAVPQHF	TGTGCCAGCAGTTTTTGGAATGAGGGGGCTGTACCCCAGCATTTT
TRBV21-1	NA	NA	TRBJ2-2	CASRINTGELFF	TGTGCCAGCAGAATAAACACCGGGGAGCTGTTTTTT
TRBV28	NA	TRBD1	TRBJ1-2	CASVTGPGWGYTF	TGTGCCAGCGTGACAGGGCCCGGGTGGGGCTACACCTTC
TRBV5-4	NA	NA	TRBJ2-1	CASSGPGTPNEQFF	TGTGCCAGCAGCGGACCCGGGACTCCTAATGAGCAGTTCTTC
TRBV5-4	NA	NA	TRBJ1-6	CASSLAGQNSPLHF	TGTGCCAGCAGCTTGGCGGGACAAAATTCACCCCTCCACTTT
TRBV9	few	NA	TRBJ1-2	CASSVGTAAVYYGYTF	TGTGCCAGCAGCGTAGGGACTGCAGCGGTCTACTATGGCTACACCTTC
TRBV11-2	NA	NA	TRBJ2-1	CASSVAPGPRNVENEQFF	TGTGCCAGCAGCGTAGCCCCGGGACCCCGAAACGTGGAGAATGAGCAGTTCTTC
TRBV11-2	NA	TRBD1	TRBJ1-2	CATLDVTGGDGNYGYTF	TGTGCCACCCTAGACGTGACAGGGGGCGACGGTAACTATGGCTACACCTTC
TRBV18	NA	TRBD1	TRBJ1-1	CASSPRLLTDRGSEAFF	TGTGCCAGCTCACCACGGCTTCTGACCGACAGGGGCTCTGAAGCTTTCTTT
TRBV7-9	NA	NA	TRBJ1-4	CASSLAGGNEKLFF	TGTGCCAGCAGCTTAGCGGGAGGGAATGAAAAACTGTTTTTT
TRBV19	NA	NA	TRBJ1-2	CASSIDRGYTF	TGTGCCAGTAGTATAGACCGCGGCTACACCTTC
TRBV18	NA	NA	TRBJ1-1	CASSPSRGWITEAFF	TGTGCCAGCTCACCATCGCGGGGATGGATCACTGAAGCTTTCTTT
TRBV7-9	once	NA	TRBJ1-2	CASSLAEGGNEYGYTF	TGTGCCAGCAGCTTAGCGGAGGGGGGTAATGAATATGGCTACACCTTC
TRBV28	once	NA	TRBJ1-2	CASSLGTVPYGYTF	TGTGCCAGCAGTTTGGGGACGGTGCCCTATGGCTACACCTTC
TRBV28	NA	NA	TRBJ1-4	CASSNTGKLFF	TGTGCCAGCAGTAATACGGGGAAACTGTTTTTT
TRBV7-8	NA	NA	TRBJ2-2	CASSTTGNTGELFF	TGTGCCAGCAGCACTACCGGTAACACCGGGGAGCTGTTTTTT
TRBV19	few	NA	TRBJ2-7	CASSAGPYEQYF	TGTGCCAGTAGTGCAGGTCCCTACGAGCAGTACTTC
TRBV19	NA	NA	TRBJ1-6	CASSTGLDNSPLHF	TGTGCCAGTAGTACGGGACTGGATAATTCACCCCTCCACTTT
TRBV30	NA	NA	TRBJ2-2	CAWTRPYAGELFF	TGTGCCTGGACCAGGCCTTACGCCGGGGAGCTGTTTTTT
TRBV19	NA	TRBD1	TRBJ1-5	CANSSQGLFNQPQHF	TGTGCCAATAGTTCACAGGGGCTGTTTAATCAGCCCCAGCATTTT
TRBV7-9	NA	NA	TRBJ2-7	CASSSGQRPIHEQYF	TGTGCCAGCAGCTCCGGACAGCGTCCCATCCACGAGCAGTACTTC
TRBV9	NA	NA	TRBJ2-7	CASSVAEIRNEQYF	TGTGCCAGCAGCGTAGCGGAAATTCGTAACGAGCAGTACTTC
TRBV18	NA	NA	TRBJ2-1	CASSPPYAEMGVNNEQFF	TGTGCCAGCTCACCACCGTACGCCGAAATGGGGGTAAACAATGAGCAGTTCTTC
TRBV25-1	NA	NA	TRBJ2-7	CASSEWSAYEQYF	TGTGCCAGCAGTGAATGGAGTGCCTACGAGCAGTACTTC
TRBV14	once	TRBD1	TRBJ2-1	CASSQQQGQYNEQFF	TGTGCCAGCAGCCAACAACAGGGGCAATACAATGAGCAGTTCTTC
TRBV18	NA	NA	TRBJ1-3	CASSPWGSSGNTIYF	TGTGCCAGCTCACCGTGGGGTAGCTCTGGAAACACCATATATTTT
TRBV5-1	NA	NA	TRBJ2-5	CASSSGSGQETQYF	TGCGCCAGCAGCTCGGGGAGCGGCCAAGAGACCCAGTACTTC
TRBV6-6	NA	NA	TRBJ1-1	CASSYSGKGLSEAFF	TGTGCCAGCAGTTACTCGGGGAAGGGACTGTCTGAAGCTTTCTTT
TRBV10-3	NA	TRBD1	TRBJ1-6	CAISEGQDRGLWNSPLHF	TGTGCCATCAGTGAGGGACAAGACAGGGGTCTATGGAATTCACCCCTCCACTTT
TRBV18	NA	NA	TRBJ2-6	CASSPGPLRSSGANVLTF	TGTGCCAGCTCCCCGGGACCCCTAAGGAGCTCTGGGGCCAACGTCCTGACTTTC